The 10 T cell receptor beta chains reported below all come from one sample, sequenced in a study of T-cell reconstitution after alpha-beta-depleted transplantation in children. Unique molecular identifiers were incorporated when the TCRbeta library was constructed. TCRdb ran MiXCR on the PCR reads and lists one entry per CDR3 protein. The repertoire holds approximately 200,000 distinct CDR3 sequences, with approximately 6% as singletons. Specimen: PBMCs, collected before TCRalphabeta/CD19-depleted stem cell transplant. The receptors come from a girl under two years old with combined immunodeficiency, due to receive a stem cell transplant.

There are many counts of this clonotype. The chain couples TRBV5-1 to TRBJ2-7, with TRBD1 matching over 9 bases. The V gene end was trimmed by 4 bases and the J gene end by 1 base; junction bases not matched to a gene: 3. The CDR3 has 14 residues. CDR1 is SGHRS, CDR2 YFSETQ, per germline. Here the CDR3 reads CASSPGTGSYEQYF. The CDR3 nucleotides read TGCGCCAGCAGCCCTGGGACAGGGTCCTACGAGCAGTACTTC.

In its sample, this clonotype was seen many times. This chain joins TRBV4-2 and TRBJ2-1; 8 nucleotides agree with TRBD2. This CDR3 is built from 17 residues. The V segment lost 2 bases and the J segment 0 bases; nucleotides outside the gene matches: 6. Per the germline V gene, CDR1 is LGHNA and CDR2 is YNFKEQ. The CDR3 loop is CASSQPRGTSSYNEQFF. In DNA, the CDR3 is TGTGCCAGCAGCCAACCGCGGGGGACTAGCTCCTACAATGAGCAGTTCTTC.

This clonotype was seen a few times. The V gene is TRBV4-2, the J gene TRBJ2-3, with 8 bases identical to TRBD2. Germline-derived CDR1 and CDR2 are LGHNA and YNFKEQ. The CDR3 covers 16 residues. Trimming at V came to 0 bases and at J to 5 bases, leaving 7 bases not matched to a gene. The CDR3 nucleotides read TGTGCCAGCAGCCAAGAATGGGCGGGAGGAGGAGATACGCAGTATTTT. It encodes CASSQEWAGGGDTQYF.

There are a few counts of this clonotype. The genes are TRBV7-9 and TRBJ1-2; possible D gene TRBD1, 6 bases. Looked up from germline, CDR1 is SEHNR and CDR2 is FQNEAQ (reference sequence). This CDR3 has 16 residues. V was clipped by 0 bases and J by 5 bases, with 16 bases between them. Written as DNA, the CDR3 is TGTGCCAGCAGCTTAGCCACAGGGCCTAATACTTATGGCTACACCTTC. As protein: CASSLATGPNTYGYTF.

In its sample, this clonotype was seen many times. This sequence joins TRBV2 and TRBJ2-1; possible D gene TRBD2, 5 bases. V was clipped by 11 bases and J by 4 bases, with 15 bases between them. The V gene's germline CDR1 is SNHLY and CDR2 FYNNEI. This CDR3 has 13 residues. In nucleotides, the CDR3 is TGTGCCTTTAGCGCCGCCTTTTACAATGAGCAGTTCTTC. Translating it yields CAFSAAFYNEQFF.

The chain carries TRBV29-1 and TRBJ1-2; D is unresolved. The V end was cut by 4 bases, the J end by 1 base, with 16 bases between. Germline lookup yields CDR1 SQVTM and CDR2 ANQGSEA. The CDR3 is made up of 15 amino acids. This CDR3 is CSVGAWGGNNYGYTF. The CDR3 bases are TGCAGCGTTGGGGCTTGGGGAGGGAATAACTATGGCTACACCTTC.

This clonotype was observed at least ten times. The chain is built from TRBV14 and TRBJ2-1; D gene uncertain. The CDR3 is made up of 16 amino acids. Germline values: CDR1 SGHDN, CDR2 FVKESK. V lost 1 base to trimming and J lost 0 bases, with 10 bases between them. In DNA form, the CDR3 reads TGTGCCAGCAGCCAAGGGTTCTTTAGCTCCTACAATGAGCAGTTCTTC. Its translation: CASSQGFFSSYNEQFF.

This clonotype occurred many times. The V gene is TRBV29-1, the J gene TRBJ2-7, with a possible D match to TRBD2 (6 bases). The CDR3 is made up of 14 amino acids. Deletions cut 2 bases from V and 0 bases from J, with 11 bases between. Germline values: CDR1 SQVTM, CDR2 ANQGSEA. DNA for the CDR3: TGCAGCGTTGAATGGGACTTAAACTCCTACGAGCAGTACTTC. This encodes CSVEWDLNSYEQYF.

This clonotype was seen many times. The chain has TRBV28 and TRBJ2-2; 7 nucleotides align to TRBD1. J gave up 9 bases and V 5 bases, and 12 bases lay outside the gene matches. CDR3 length equals 15 residues. Germline assignment: CDR1 MDHEN and CDR2 SYDVKM. This CDR3 is CASSGQGQVPWELFF. In DNA, the CDR3 is TGTGCCAGCAGTGGTCAAGGACAGGTCCCTTGGGAGCTGTTTTTT. Variable domain in full (rest from reference TRBV28 and TRBJ2-2): DVKVTQSSRYLVKRTGEKVFLECVQDMDHENMFWYRQDPGLGLRLIYFSYDVKMKEKGDIPEGYSVSREKKERFSLILESASTNQTSMYLCASSGQGQVPWELFFGEGSRLTVL.

This clonotype was recorded a few times. This chain connects TRBV7-9 to TRBJ2-1; TRBD2 matches 10 bases. From germline, CDR1 is SEHNR and CDR2 FQNEAQ (reference sequence). V lost 6 bases, J lost 5 bases, and 7 bases stayed unmatched. CDR3 length: 15 amino acids. The CDR3 is CASSHIAGGNNEQFF. CDR3 DNA: TGTGCCAGCAGTCACATAGCGGGAGGAAACAATGAGCAGTTCTTC.